The source of this TCR beta chain is a study of early stage breast cancer tumors (dated 2017 in TCRdb). Regarding the research as a whole: Of the 15 or so invasive breast tumors, around twelve were found to be estrogen receptor-positive, progesterone receptor-positive and HER2-negative. About 65% of the 12 ER+/PR+/HER2- tumors were invasive ductal carcinomas, while the other four were invasive lobular carcinomas. Across all samples, 2,651,842 templates representing roughly 1 million unique clonotypes were detected. The average read coverage per sample was around 10-fold.

Each sample was amplified as two independent genomic DNA replicates: 0.5 ug for blood and roughly 1.5 ug for tumor or normal breast. Following the manufacturer's instructions, the ImmunoSeq Intro kit was used to carry out TCRB sequencing on genomic DNA. For absolute quantification, the roughly 30-cycle multiplex PCR included proprietary primers along with spike-in control sequences. Single-end 150-bp reads were used to sequence an 87-bp fragment covering the CDR3 and the flanking V and J genes. Seven samples, each with two replicates, were multiplexed per lane of an Illumina MiSeq using version 3.0 chemistry. In the original analysis: Raw data were processed with the vendor's proprietary pipeline, and both replicates were merged into a single result per sample. To define clonotypes, the study grouped productive rearrangements that shared the V-gene family, CDR3 amino acid sequence and J-gene segment. Clonality was computed as 1 minus the normalized Shannon entropy (Pielou evenness) of TCRB abundances. To estimate T cell density, the total number of templates was divided by the input cell count, which was inferred from how much DNA went in. Recon was used with default parameters to estimate total repertoire diversity and clonality. A clonotype was considered tumor-enriched if its abundance in tumor exceeded 0.1% and was at least 32-fold higher than its abundance in normal breast. Held by TCRdb, this immuneACCESS table contains in-frame sequences only and omits some clones. Under half of the omission traces to an unresolved V gene where checked; the cause of the rest is unknown. The V and J calls and the clone size are those of that table, but D and trimming were determined from the DNA. The sample includes tens of thousands of clones, with over 80% observed a single time. Approximately 5% of the sample goes to the ten largest clones.

For CDR1 and CDR2, the germline V gene (reference sequence) lists MNHEY and SMNVEV. The CDR3 has 15 amino acids, counting the end cysteine and phenylalanine. The kept DNA is CDR3 alone, 45 bases in frame from the first base. Here V drops 6 bases and J drops 2 bases, and the junction holds 6 bases not matched to any gene. Turning to this clone: The antigen it binds to is not known. Base qualities are not provided; no much larger clone lies one nucleotide away.

The study profiled bulk TCR beta-chain repertoires in matched peripheral blood, tumor and adjacent normal breast tissue taken from approximately 15 patients with early-stage breast cancer. Before surgery, roughly 4.5-10 mL of whole blood was collected into EDTA tubes and then processed within 2 hours. Peripheral blood mononuclear cells were isolated by Ficoll-Paque centrifugation in SepMate-50 tubes. PBMCs were cryopreserved in around 90% FBS with approximately 10% DMSO in aliquots of 2 to 4 million cells and stored in liquid nitrogen. The Qiagen AllPrep DNA/RNA Mini kit was used for genomic DNA extraction. The research as a whole found: Approximately 2.4-fold higher T cell density and higher clonality were observed in tumors than in adjacent normal breast tissue. The small cohort size prevented analysis by tumor subtype. Enriched TCRB sequences shared across patients were found to be mostly commonly generated sequences that were unlikely to play an important role in the tumor microenvironment. Repertoires from blood and normal breast were more alike than repertoires from blood and tumor, and in 14 of 16 patients, comparing each tissue with blood separated tumor from normal. Chain pairing and functional markers such as CD4, CD8 and FOXP3 were not captured by bulk genomic DNA sequencing of unsorted cells.

Here the chain combines TRBV27 and TRBJ2-3; TRBD2 lines up with 9 middle nucleotides. Sequencing used blood. The TCR comes from a person between 70 and 80 years old with breast cancer. The CDR3 has the sequence CASSFSGSLTDTQYF. The DNA sequence follows: TGTGCCAGCAGCTTTAGCGGGAGCCTCACAGATACGCAGTATTTT.